Listed here are 7 T cell receptor beta chains from one sample, sequenced in a study of blood T cell repertoires in COVID-19. Generated by immunoSEQ multiplex PCR, the TCRdb table keeps only in-frame clones and is missing some. The sample has just over 300,000 clones, roughly 90% seen once; the top ten hold 9.5%. Sequencing input: PBMCs or T cells enriched from blood (not recorded which). All receptors derive from a woman in her thirties or forties who had recovered from COVID-19.

This chain uses TRBV7-2 with TRBJ1-1; D unresolved. Deletions cut 5 bases from V and 5 bases from J, with 12 bases between. Germline CDR1 and CDR2: SGHTA and FQGNSA. The CDR3 is 13 residues long. As DNA, the CDR3 is TGTGCCAGCAGCGCCCAACTAAGGACTGAAGCTTTCTTT. It yields the protein CASSAQLRTEAFF.

This sequence joins TRBV3-1 (or the pseudogene TRBV3-2) and TRBJ2-5; D gene ambiguous. The CDR3 covers 12 residues. Trimming removed 3 bases at V and 5 bases at J, with 7 bases between. Germline CDR1 reads LGHDT; CDR2 reads YNNKEL (reference sequence). DNA for the CDR3: TGTGCCAGCAGCCAGGCGGCGGAGACCCAGTACTTC. Protein sequence: CASSQAAETQYF.

This clone was detected once. The gene calls are TRBV27 and TRBJ2-7; 10 bases are shared with TRBD2. J was trimmed by 6 bases and V by 2 bases; bases with no gene match: 4. Germline V gene data show CDR1 as MNHEY and CDR2 as SMNVEV (reference sequence). The CDR3 runs to 14 residues. CDR3 in DNA: TGTGCCAGCAGTTTAAGCGGGGGGGTTCCCGAGCAGTACTTC. Translated: CASSLSGGVPEQYF.

The V call is TRBV24-1, the J call TRBJ2-1; 8 bases match TRBD1. Looked up from germline, CDR1 is KGHDR and CDR2 is SFDVKD. With V trimmed by 5 bases and J by 5 bases, 10 bases remained unmatched. CDR3 length: 16 amino acids. CDR3 sequence: CATSATTGVGNNEQFF. The CDR3 DNA reads as TGTGCCACCAGTGCTACGACAGGGGTTGGAAACAATGAGCAGTTCTTC.

CDR3 coding DNA: TGTGCCAGCAGCTTAATACTAGGAACAACTGAAGCTTTCTTT. Encoded protein: CASSLILGTTEAFF. This rearrangement joins TRBV7-9 to TRBJ1-1, with no clear D. This CDR3 comprises 14 residues. The germline V gene has CDR1 SEHNR and CDR2 FQNEAQ (reference sequence). The V end lost 2 bases, the J end lost 5 bases, and 12 bases lay between the germline ends.

The CDR3 nucleotides are TGTGCCAGCAGCCGGGACACTCTAACCTACGAGCAGTACTTC. This translates into CASSRDTLTYEQYF. The genes are TRBV27 and TRBJ2-7; tentatively, D is TRBD1 (6 bases). The CDR3 is made up of 14 amino acids. Deletions cut 6 bases from V and 2 bases from J, with 14 bases between. Germline V gene sequence: CDR1 MNHEY, CDR2 SMNVEV (reference sequence).

The gene calls are TRBV18 and TRBJ2-7; 11 bases agree with TRBD2. Unmatched junction bases numbered 2, after V lost 4 bases and J lost 3 bases. The CDR3 spans 14 residues. Germline CDR1 KGHSH, CDR2 LQKENI. The CDR3 region is CASSLGLAVYEQYF. The CDR3 bases are TGTGCCAGCTCACTGGGACTAGCGGTCTACGAGCAGTACTTC. Looking up the rest from reference TRBV18 and TRBJ2-7 gives the full variable domain: NAGVMQNPRHLVRRRGQEARLRCSPMKGHSHVYWYRQLPEEGLKFMVYLQKENIIDESGMPKERFSAEFPKEGPSILRIQQVVRGDSAAYFCASSLGLAVYEQYFGPGTRLTVT.